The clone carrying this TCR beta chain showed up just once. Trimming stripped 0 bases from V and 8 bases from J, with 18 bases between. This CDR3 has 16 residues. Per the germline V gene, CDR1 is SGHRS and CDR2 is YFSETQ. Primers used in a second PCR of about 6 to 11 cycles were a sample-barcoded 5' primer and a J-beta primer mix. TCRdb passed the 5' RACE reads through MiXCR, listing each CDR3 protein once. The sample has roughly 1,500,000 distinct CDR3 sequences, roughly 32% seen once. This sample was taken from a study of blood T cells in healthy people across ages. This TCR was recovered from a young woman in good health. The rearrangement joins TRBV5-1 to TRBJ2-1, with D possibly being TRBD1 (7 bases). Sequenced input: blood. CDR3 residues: CASSLVASEGAHEQFF. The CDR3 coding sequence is TGCGCCAGCAGCTTGGTGGCTAGCGAGGGGGCCCATGAGCAGTTCTTC.